Described below is a single T cell receptor (beta chain) sequence and its context. The data derive from a study of cytomegalovirus exposure and HLA in healthy donors. The CDR3 is made up of 15 amino acids. Germline values: CDR1 LGHNA, CDR2 YSLEER. Losses at the gene ends were 4 bases for V and 6 bases for J; bases not matched to a gene: 6. The study ran its PCR with 60 Vbeta and 13 Jbeta primers. The protocol was immunoSEQ multiplex PCR, while the TCRdb copy is restricted to in-frame clones and leaves out a portion. The table has some 140,000 clones, roughly 70% seen once. The sample comprised PBMCs. This chain joins TRBV4-3 and TRBJ2-4; 10 bases map to TRBD1. The sequence came from a man under 40 in good health and CMV-seronegative. The CDR3 DNA is TGCGCCAGCAGCCCCGGGACAGGGGCTGGAAACATTCAGTACTTC. Protein sequence: CASSPGTGAGNIQYF.